A selection of T cell receptor beta chains follows, all from one sample in a study of blood T cell repertoires in COVID-19. Produced via immunoSEQ multiplex PCR; TCRdb's table is partial and in-frame only. This table holds about 91,000 clones, 80% to 90% found once. Specimen: peripheral blood. The receptors were sampled from an older woman with acute or convalescent COVID-19. Both conserved end residues are part of each CDR3. D genes are given only for firm matches. Clone size is not always given. Where it is, it says once, few, many or a class for expanded clones.

J | D | length | V | size | CDR3 | DNA
TRBJ2-1 | TRBD1 | 16 | TRBV24-1 | . | CATSDRGQGNYNEQFF | TGTGCCACCAGTGATCGGGGACAGGGGAACTACAATGAGCAGTTCTTC
TRBJ2-3 | . | 13 | TRBV12-3/TRBV12-4 | . | CASSFRVFDTQYF | TGTGCCAGCAGTTTCCGGGTATTTGATACGCAGTATTTT
TRBJ1-5 | TRBD1 | 14 | TRBV6-5 | . | CASSRGQGNQPQHF | TGTGCCAGCAGCCGTGGACAGGGCAATCAGCCCCAGCATTTT
TRBJ2-7 | . | 14 | TRBV19 | . | CASSMDISGGEQYF | TGTGCCAGTAGTATGGATATTTCTGGAGGCGAGCAGTACTTC
TRBJ2-7 | . | 17 | TRBV3-1/TRBV3-2 | . | CASSQAYVAFSSYEQYF | TGTGCCAGCAGCCAAGCGTACGTAGCCTTTAGCTCCTACGAGCAGTACTTC
TRBJ2-5 | . | 13 | TRBV30 | once | CAWSVGRWQTQYF | TGTGCCTGGAGTGTAGGCAGGTGGCAGACCCAGTACTTC
TRBJ2-5 | TRBD1 | 15 | TRBV6-5 | . | CASSYGGQGRVSQYF | TGTGCCAGCAGTTACGGGGGACAGGGTCGAGTGAGCCAGTACTTC
TRBJ1-1 | . | 14 | TRBV2 | . | CASTSSGMNTEAFF | TGTGCCAGCACCTCGTCGGGAATGAACACTGAAGCTTTCTTT
TRBJ2-1 | TRBD1 | 14 | TRBV7-6 | . | CASSPRQGADEQFF | TGTGCCAGCAGCCCCCGACAGGGGGCGGATGAGCAGTTCTTC
TRBJ2-1 | . | 13 | TRBV9 | few | CASSVVKNNEQFF | TGTGCCAGCAGCGTAGTCAAAAACAATGAGCAGTTCTTC
TRBJ1-1 | TRBD1 | 14 | TRBV29-1 | . | CRRRFNRGWTEAFF | TGCAGAAGAAGGTTTAACAGGGGCTGGACTGAAGCTTTCTTT
TRBJ2-1 | . | 15 | TRBV7-2 | few | CASSHVLAGRDEQFF | TGTGCCAGCAGCCATGTATTGGCGGGGCGGGATGAGCAGTTCTTC
TRBJ1-2 | TRBD1 | 15 | TRBV27 | . | CASSLGTGTHYGYTF | TGTGCCAGCAGTTTAGGGACAGGGACACACTATGGCTACACCTTC
TRBJ2-1 | . | 13 | TRBV7-3 | . | CASSYPGSNEQFF | TGTGCCAGCAGCTATCCAGGGTCCAATGAGCAGTTCTTC
TRBJ2-7 | . | 13 | TRBV27 | . | CASSWQASYEQYF | TGTGCCAGCAGTTGGCAGGCCTCCTACGAGCAGTACTTC
TRBJ2-3 | TRBD2 | 17 | TRBV9 | once | CASSVAPGLRRTDTQYF | TGTGCCAGCAGCGTAGCCCCGGGACTACGCCGCACAGATACGCAGTATTTT
TRBJ2-2 | . | 17 | TRBV5-6 | . | CASSLGQLLTYTGELFF | TGTGCCAGCAGCTTGGGCCAGCTACTGACTTACACCGGGGAGCTGTTTTTT
TRBJ1-1 | . | 13 | TRBV6-5 | few | CASGARRNTEAFF | TGTGCCAGTGGGGCCAGGAGGAACACTGAAGCTTTCTTT
TRBJ2-3 | . | 16 | TRBV4-1 | . | CASSQGGVISTDTQYF | TGCGCCAGCAGCCAAGGGGGGGTCATTAGCACAGATACGCAGTATTTT
TRBJ1-1 | . | 12 | TRBV5-1 | . | CASTAEGTEAFF | TGCGCCAGCACTGCGGAAGGCACTGAAGCTTTCTTT
TRBJ2-1 | . | 15 | TRBV7-2 | . | CASSPDYGVYNEQFF | TGTGCCAGCAGCCCGGACTACGGGGTATACAATGAGCAGTTCTTC
TRBJ2-1 | . | 16 | TRBV4-2 | . | CASSQVGSSVYNEQFF | TGTGCCAGCAGCCAAGTCGGGTCTAGCGTCTACAATGAGCAGTTCTTC
TRBJ1-1 | . | 13 | TRBV25-1 | . | CASSGQWYTEAFF | TGTGCCAGCAGTGGACAGTGGTACACTGAAGCTTTCTTT
TRBJ1-1 | . | 15 | TRBV9 | . | CASSVESSGWGQTFF | TGTGCCAGCAGCGTAGAGTCTTCGGGGTGGGGGCAGACTTTCTTT
TRBJ1-6 | TRBD1 | 15 | TRBV13 | . | CASSDGTGLNSPLHF | TGTGCCAGCAGCGACGGGACAGGTCTTAATTCACCCCTCCACTTT
TRBJ2-5 | . | 16 | TRBV7-2 | . | CASSPNTGQYRETQYF | TGTGCCAGCAGCCCAAACACCGGACAGTATCGAGAGACCCAGTACTTC
TRBJ2-3 | TRBD2 | 17 | TRBV3-1/TRBV3-2 | . | CASSHEAGGPSGDTQYF | TGTGCCAGCAGCCACGAGGCGGGAGGGCCTAGCGGAGATACGCAGTATTTT
TRBJ1-1 | . | 13 | TRBV5-1 | . | CASRTGENTEAFF | TGCGCCAGCAGGACAGGCGAAAACACTGAAGCTTTCTTT
TRBJ2-7 | . | 14 | TRBV19 | . | CASSIAHQTYEQYF | TGTGCCAGTAGTATTGCACACCAGACCTACGAGCAGTACTTC
TRBJ2-7 | TRBD2 | 15 | TRBV11-1 | . | CASSPVGRGVYEQYF | TGTGCCAGCAGCCCAGTTGGACGGGGGGTCTACGAGCAGTACTTC
TRBJ1-6 | . | 17 | TRBV11-2 | few | CASSLSRISSYNSPLHF | TGTGCCAGCAGCTTAAGTAGAATAAGCTCCTATAATTCACCCCTCCACTTT
TRBJ1-5 | TRBD1 | 16 | TRBV28 | . | CASRDRGLKGNQPQHF | TGTGCCAGCCGGGACAGGGGGCTTAAGGGCAATCAGCCCCAGCATTTT
TRBJ2-3 | . | 11 | TRBV28 | . | CASSQMNPQYF | TGTGCCAGCAGTCAGATGAACCCGCAGTATTTT
TRBJ2-1 | TRBD1 | 15 | TRBV14 | . | CASSRGQGSHNEQFF | TGTGCCAGCAGCCGCGGACAGGGGTCCCACAATGAGCAGTTCTTC
TRBJ1-4 | TRBD1 | 15 | TRBV5-4 | . | CASSSRDRGNEKLFF | TGTGCCAGCAGCAGCCGGGACAGGGGTAATGAAAAACTGTTTTTT
TRBJ2-1 | . | 18 | TRBV24-1 | . | CATSDRYGRGSSYNEQFF | TGTGCCACCAGTGATCGGTATGGGCGGGGAAGCTCCTACAATGAGCAGTTCTTC
TRBJ1-1 | . | 14 | TRBV6-6 | . | CASIRQNLNTEAFF | TGTGCCAGCATTCGACAGAATCTGAACACTGAAGCTTTCTTT
TRBJ2-7 | TRBD2 | 15 | TRBV6-2/TRBV6-3 | . | CASSYSGGRSYEQYF | TGTGCCAGCAGTTATTCGGGAGGACGCTCCTACGAGCAGTACTTC
TRBJ2-7 | TRBD2 | 16 | TRBV6-5 | . | CASSYSGLAASYEQYF | TGTGCCAGCAGTTACTCTGGGCTAGCGGCCTCCTACGAGCAGTACTTC
TRBJ1-6 | TRBD1 | 18 | TRBV4-2 | once | CASSQDPPTGSYNSPLHF | TGTGCCAGCAGCCAAGATCCCCCGACAGGGTCCTATAATTCACCCCTCCACTTT
TRBJ2-1 | . | 16 | TRBV7-6 | . | CASSLGGGGLNNEQFF | TGTGCCAGCAGCTTAGGTGGGGGAGGTTTGAACAATGAGCAGTTCTTC
TRBJ2-1 | TRBD1 | 16 | TRBV4-1 | . | CASSRPPGQDINEQFF | TGCGCCAGCAGCCGACCCCCGGGACAGGATATCAATGAGCAGTTCTTC